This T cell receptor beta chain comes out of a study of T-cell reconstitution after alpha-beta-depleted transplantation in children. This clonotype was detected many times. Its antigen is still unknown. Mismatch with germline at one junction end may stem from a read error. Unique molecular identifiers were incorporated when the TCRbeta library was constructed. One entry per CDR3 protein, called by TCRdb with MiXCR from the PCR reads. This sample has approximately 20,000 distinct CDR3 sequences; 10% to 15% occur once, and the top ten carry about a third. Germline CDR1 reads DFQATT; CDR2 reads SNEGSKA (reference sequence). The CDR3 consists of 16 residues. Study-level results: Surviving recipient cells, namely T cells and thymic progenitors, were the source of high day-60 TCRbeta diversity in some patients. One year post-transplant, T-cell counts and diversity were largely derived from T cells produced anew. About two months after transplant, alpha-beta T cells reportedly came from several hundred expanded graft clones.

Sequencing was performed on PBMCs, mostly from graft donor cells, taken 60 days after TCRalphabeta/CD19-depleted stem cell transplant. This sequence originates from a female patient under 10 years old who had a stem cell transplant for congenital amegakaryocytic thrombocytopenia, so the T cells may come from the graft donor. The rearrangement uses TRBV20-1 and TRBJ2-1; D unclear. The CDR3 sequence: CSAREWETDSYNEQFF. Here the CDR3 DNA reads TGCAGTGCTCGAGAGTGGGAAACAGACTCCTACAATGAGCAGTTCTTC.